This T cell receptor beta chain was sequenced for a study of blood T cell repertoires in COVID-19. For the study at large: PBMCs, B-cell-depleted T cells, or T cells were the source of the cDNA or gDNA that made up the material.

Germline values: CDR1 WSHSY, CDR2 SAAADI. V dropped 2 bases and J dropped 11 bases, with 13 bases sitting between them. The CDR3 has 14 amino acids. Original processing notes: Estimates of nucleated cell counts were drawn from the amplification of reference gene primers. The table came from immunoSEQ multiplex PCR; TCRdb's copy has only in-frame clones and leaves some out. V, J and clone size derive from that table, while D and trimming were established from the DNA sequence. This table has about 380,000 clones, 70% to 85% appearing once. The receptor's source is a human donor with acute or convalescent COVID-19. The donor label of this sample is uncertain. The chain uses TRBV10-2 and TRBJ1-6; D is possibly TRBD1 (5 bases). The sample comprised peripheral blood. CDR3 nucleotides: TGCGCCAGCAGTGAGCCGGGGGATCTTACACCCCTCCACTTT. Encoded protein: CASSEPGDLTPLHF.